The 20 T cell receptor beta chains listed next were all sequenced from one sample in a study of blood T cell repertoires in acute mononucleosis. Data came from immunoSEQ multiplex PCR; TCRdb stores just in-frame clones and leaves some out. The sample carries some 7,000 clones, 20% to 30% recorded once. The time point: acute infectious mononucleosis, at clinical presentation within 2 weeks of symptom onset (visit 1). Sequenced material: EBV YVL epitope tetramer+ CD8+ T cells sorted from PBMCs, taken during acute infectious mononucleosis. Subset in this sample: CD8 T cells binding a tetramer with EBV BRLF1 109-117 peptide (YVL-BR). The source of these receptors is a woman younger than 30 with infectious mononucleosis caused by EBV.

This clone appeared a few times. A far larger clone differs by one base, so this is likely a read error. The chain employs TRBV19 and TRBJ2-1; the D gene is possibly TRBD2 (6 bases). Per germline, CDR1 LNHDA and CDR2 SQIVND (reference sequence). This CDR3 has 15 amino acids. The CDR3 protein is CVTGGAGPSYNEQFF. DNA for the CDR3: TGTGTCACTGGAGGGGCCGGTCCCTCCTACAATGAGCAGTTCTTC.

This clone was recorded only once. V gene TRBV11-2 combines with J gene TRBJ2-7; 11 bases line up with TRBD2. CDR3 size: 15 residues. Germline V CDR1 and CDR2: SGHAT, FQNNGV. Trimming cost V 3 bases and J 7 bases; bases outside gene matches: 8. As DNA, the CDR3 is TGTGCCAGCAGCTTCCCCACTAGCGGGAGTCGAGAGCAGTACTTC. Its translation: CASSFPTSGSREQYF.

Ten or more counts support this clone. The CDR3 here is CASSSLAGGPETQYF. The CDR3 nucleotides are TGTGCCAGCAGCTCTCTAGCGGGGGGGCCAGAGACCCAGTACTTC. V gene TRBV7-2 combines with J gene TRBJ2-5, with 12 bases that match TRBD2. This CDR3 region has 15 residues. Germline assignment: CDR1 SGHTA and CDR2 FQGNSA. V shed 4 bases and J 4 bases; nucleotides not matched to a gene: 4. The entire variable domain, with the rest obtained from reference TRBV7-2 and TRBJ2-5, is as follows: GAGVSQSPSNKVTEKGKDVELRCDPISGHTALYWYRQSLGQGLEFLIYFQGNSAPDKSGLPSDRFSAERTGGSVSTLTIQRTQQEDSAVYLCASSSLAGGPETQYFGPGTRLLVL.

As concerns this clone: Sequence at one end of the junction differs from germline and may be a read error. The CDR3 DNA sequence: TGTGCCAGCAGCTTAGCAGGGGGGACCTACGAGCAGCACTTC. The encoded protein is CASSLAGGTYEQHF. The chain recombines TRBV7-6 with TRBJ2-7; D might be TRBD1 or TRBD2, each matching 6 bases. Germline V gene data show CDR1 as SGHVS and CDR2 as FNYEAQ. This CDR3 contains 14 residues.

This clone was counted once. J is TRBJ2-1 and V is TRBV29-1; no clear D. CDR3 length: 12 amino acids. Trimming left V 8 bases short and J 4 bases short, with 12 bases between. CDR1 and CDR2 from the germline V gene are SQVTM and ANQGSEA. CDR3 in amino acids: CSSMVGYNEQFF. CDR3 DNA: TGCAGCTCGATGGTAGGATACAATGAGCAGTTCTTC.

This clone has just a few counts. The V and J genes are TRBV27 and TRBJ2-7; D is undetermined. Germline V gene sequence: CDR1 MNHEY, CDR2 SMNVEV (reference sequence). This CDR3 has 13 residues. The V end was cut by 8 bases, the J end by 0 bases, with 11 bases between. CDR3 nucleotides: TGTGCCAGCTCACCGACGGGCTCCTACGAGCAGTACTTC. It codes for CASSPTGSYEQYF.

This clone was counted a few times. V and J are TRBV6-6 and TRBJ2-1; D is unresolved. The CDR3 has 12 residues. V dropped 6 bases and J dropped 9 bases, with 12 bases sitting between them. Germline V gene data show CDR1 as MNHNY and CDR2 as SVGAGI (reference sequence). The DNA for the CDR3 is TGTGCCAGCAGCCCTGCTTATGGTGAGCAGTTCTTC. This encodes CASSPAYGEQFF.

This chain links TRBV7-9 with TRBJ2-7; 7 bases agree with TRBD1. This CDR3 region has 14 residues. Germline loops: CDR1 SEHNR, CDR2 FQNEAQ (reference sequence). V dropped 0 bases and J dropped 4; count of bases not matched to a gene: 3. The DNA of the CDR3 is TGTGCCAGCAGCTTAGCAGGGGGCTCATACGAGCAGTACTTC. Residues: CASSLAGGSYEQYF. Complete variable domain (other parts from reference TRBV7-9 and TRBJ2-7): DTGVSQNPRHKITKRGQNVTFRCDPISEHNRLYWYRQTLGQGPEFLTYFQNEAQLEKSRLLSDRFSAERPKGSFSTLEIQRTEQGDSAMYLCASSLAGGSYEQYFGPGTRLTVT.

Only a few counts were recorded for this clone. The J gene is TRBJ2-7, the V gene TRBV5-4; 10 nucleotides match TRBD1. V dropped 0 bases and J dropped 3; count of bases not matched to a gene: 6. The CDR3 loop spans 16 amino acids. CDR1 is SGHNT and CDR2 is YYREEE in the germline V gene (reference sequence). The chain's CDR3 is CASSLEPGQGSYEQYF. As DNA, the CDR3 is TGTGCCAGCAGCTTGGAGCCGGGACAGGGGAGCTACGAGCAGTACTTC.

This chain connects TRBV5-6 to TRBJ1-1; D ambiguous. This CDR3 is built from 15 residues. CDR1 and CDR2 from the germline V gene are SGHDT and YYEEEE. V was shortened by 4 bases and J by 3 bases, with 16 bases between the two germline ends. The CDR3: CASSPTRAGDTEAFF. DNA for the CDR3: TGTGCCAGCAGCCCGACTAGGGCCGGGGACACTGAAGCTTTCTTT.

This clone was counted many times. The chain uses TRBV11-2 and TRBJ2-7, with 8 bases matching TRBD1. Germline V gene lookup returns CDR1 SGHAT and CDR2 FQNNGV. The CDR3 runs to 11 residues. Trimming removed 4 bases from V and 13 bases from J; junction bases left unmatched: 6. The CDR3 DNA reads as TGTGCCAGCAGCTCAACGACAGGGGAATACTTC. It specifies CASSSTTGEYF.

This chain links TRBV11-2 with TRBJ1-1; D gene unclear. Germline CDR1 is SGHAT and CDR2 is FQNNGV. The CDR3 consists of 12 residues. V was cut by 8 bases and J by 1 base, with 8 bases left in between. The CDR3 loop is CASSEENTEAFF. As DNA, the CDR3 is TGTGCCAGCTCAGAGGAGAACACTGAAGCTTTCTTT.

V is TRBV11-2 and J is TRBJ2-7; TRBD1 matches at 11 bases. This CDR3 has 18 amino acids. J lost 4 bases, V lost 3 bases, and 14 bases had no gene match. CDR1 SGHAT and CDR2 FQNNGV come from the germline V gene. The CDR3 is CASSLARTGGEVGYEQYF. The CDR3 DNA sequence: TGTGCCAGCAGCTTGGCGCGGACAGGGGGCGAAGTTGGGTACGAGCAGTACTTC.

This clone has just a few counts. CDR3 protein: CASSQTGDYYEQYF. The CDR3 nucleotides read TGTGCCAGCAGCCAGACAGGGGATTACTACGAGCAGTACTTC. The chain uses TRBV2 and TRBJ2-7, with 8 bases matching TRBD1. This CDR3 comprises 14 residues. V shed 6 bases, J shed 3 bases, and the junction held 7 bases outside the gene matches. Germline CDR1 reads SNHLY; CDR2 reads FYNNEI.

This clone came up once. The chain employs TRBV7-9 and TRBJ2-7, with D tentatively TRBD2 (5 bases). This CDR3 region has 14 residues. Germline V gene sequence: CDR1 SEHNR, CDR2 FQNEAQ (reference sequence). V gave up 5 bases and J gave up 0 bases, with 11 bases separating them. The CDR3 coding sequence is TGTGCCAGCAGCCAAGAACGGGGCTCCTACGAGCAGTACTTC. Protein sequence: CASSQERGSYEQYF. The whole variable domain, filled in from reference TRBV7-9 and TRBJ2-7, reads DTGVSQNPRHKITKRGQNVTFRCDPISEHNRLYWYRQTLGQGPEFLTYFQNEAQLEKSRLLSDRFSAERPKGSFSTLEIQRTEQGDSAMYLCASSQERGSYEQYFGPGTRLTVT.

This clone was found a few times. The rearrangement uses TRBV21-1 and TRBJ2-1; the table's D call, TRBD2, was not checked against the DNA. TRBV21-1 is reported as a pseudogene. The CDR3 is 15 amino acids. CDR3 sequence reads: CASSPWTSGSNEQFF. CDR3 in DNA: TGTGCCAGCAGTCCCTGGACTAGCGGGAGTAATGAGCAGTTCTTC.

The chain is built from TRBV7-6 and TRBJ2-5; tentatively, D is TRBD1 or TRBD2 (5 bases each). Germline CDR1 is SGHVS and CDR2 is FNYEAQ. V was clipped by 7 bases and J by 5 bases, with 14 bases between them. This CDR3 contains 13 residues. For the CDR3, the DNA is TGTGCCAGCAAAAACAAGGGGACGGAGACCCAGTACTTC. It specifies CASKNKGTETQYF.

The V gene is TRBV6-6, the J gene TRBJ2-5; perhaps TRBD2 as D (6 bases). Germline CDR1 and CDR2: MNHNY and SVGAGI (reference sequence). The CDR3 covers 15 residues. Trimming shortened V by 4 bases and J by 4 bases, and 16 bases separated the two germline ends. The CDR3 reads CASSFLEGQAETQYF. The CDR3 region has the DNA TGTGCCAGCAGTTTCCTGGAGGGCCAGGCAGAGACCCAGTACTTC.

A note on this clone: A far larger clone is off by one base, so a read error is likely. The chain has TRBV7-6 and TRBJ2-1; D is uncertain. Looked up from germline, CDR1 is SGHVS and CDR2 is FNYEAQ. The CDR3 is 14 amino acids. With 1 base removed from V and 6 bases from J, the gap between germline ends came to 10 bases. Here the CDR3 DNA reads TGTGCCAGCAGCTTAGTGTCTAACCTCAATGAGCAGTTCTTC. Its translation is CASSLVSNLNEQFF. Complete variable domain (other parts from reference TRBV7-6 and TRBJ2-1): GAGVSQSPRYKVTKRGQDVALRCDPISGHVSLYWYRQALGQGPEFLTYFNYEAQQDKSGLPNDRFSAERPEGSISTLTIQRTEQRDSAMYRCASSLVSNLNEQFFGPGTRLTVL.

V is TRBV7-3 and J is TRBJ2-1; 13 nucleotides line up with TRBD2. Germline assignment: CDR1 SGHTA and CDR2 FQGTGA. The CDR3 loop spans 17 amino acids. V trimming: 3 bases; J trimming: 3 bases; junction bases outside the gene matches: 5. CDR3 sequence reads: CASSFGLAGVLYNEQFF. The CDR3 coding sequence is TGTGCCAGCAGCTTCGGACTAGCGGGAGTTCTCTACAATGAGCAGTTCTTC.